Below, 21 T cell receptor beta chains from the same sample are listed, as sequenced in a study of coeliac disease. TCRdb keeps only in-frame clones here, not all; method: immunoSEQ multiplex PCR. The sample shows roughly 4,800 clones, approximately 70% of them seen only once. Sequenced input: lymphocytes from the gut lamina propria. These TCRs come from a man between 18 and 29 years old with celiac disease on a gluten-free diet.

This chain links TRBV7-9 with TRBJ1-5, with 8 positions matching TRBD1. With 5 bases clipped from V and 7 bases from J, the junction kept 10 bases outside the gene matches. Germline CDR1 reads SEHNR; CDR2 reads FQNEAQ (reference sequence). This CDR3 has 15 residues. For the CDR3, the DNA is TGTGCCAGCAGCCCCACCGGACAGGGCATCCAGCCCCAGCATTTT. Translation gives CASSPTGQGIQPQHF.

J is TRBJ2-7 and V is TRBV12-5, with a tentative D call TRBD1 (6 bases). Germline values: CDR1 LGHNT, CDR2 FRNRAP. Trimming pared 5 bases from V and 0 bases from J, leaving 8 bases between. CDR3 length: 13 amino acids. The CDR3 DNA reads TGTGCTAGTGGTCGGGACAACTCCTACGAGCAGTACTTC. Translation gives CASGRDNSYEQYF.

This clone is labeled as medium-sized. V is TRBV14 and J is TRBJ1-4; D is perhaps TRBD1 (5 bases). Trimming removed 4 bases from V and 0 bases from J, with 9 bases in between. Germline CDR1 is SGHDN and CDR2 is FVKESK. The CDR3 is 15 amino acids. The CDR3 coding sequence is TGTGCCAGCAGCCGACCGGGGGCAACTAATGAAAAACTGTTTTTT. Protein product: CASSRPGATNEKLFF.

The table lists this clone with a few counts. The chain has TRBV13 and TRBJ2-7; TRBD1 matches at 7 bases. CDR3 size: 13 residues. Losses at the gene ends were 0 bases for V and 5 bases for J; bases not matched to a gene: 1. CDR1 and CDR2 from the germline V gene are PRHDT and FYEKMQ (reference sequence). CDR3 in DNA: TGTGCCAGCAGCTTAGGAAGGGGGCACGAGCAGTACTTC. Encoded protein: CASSLGRGHEQYF.

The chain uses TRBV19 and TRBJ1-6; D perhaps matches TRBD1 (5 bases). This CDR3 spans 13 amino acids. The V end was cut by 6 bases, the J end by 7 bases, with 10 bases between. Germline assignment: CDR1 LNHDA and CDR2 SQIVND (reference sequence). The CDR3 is CASSPGGNSPLHF. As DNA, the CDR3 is TGTGCCAGTAGCCCTGGGGGGAATTCACCCCTCCACTTT.

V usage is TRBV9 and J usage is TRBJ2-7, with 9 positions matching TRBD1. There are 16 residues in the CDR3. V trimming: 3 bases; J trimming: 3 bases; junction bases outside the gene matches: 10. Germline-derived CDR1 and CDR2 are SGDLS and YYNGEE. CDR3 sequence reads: CASSGGTGTGIYEQYF. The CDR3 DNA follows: TGTGCCAGCAGCGGAGGAACCGGGACAGGGATCTACGAGCAGTACTTC.

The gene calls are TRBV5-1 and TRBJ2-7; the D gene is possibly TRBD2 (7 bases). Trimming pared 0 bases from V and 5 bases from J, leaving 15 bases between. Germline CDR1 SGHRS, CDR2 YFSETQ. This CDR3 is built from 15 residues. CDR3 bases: TGCGCCAGCAGCTTGGACGGGGGGCTCCAGGACGAGCAGTACTTC. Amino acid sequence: CASSLDGGLQDEQYF.

CDR3 in amino acids: CASSFTGTSGTHEQYF. CDR3 sequence (DNA): TGTGCCAGCAGCTTTACCGGGACTAGCGGGACCCACGAGCAGTACTTC. The chain uses TRBV7-2 and TRBJ2-7, with 13 bases identical to TRBD2. Germline lookup yields CDR1 SGHTA and CDR2 FQGNSA. Trimming took 3 bases from V and 5 from J; bases not matched to a gene: 7. CDR3 length equals 16 residues.

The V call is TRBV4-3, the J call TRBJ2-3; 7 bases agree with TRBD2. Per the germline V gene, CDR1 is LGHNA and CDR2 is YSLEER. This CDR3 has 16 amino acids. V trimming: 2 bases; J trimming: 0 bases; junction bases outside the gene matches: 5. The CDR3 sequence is CASSQLWEGSTDTQYF. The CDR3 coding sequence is TGCGCCAGCAGCCAATTGTGGGAGGGCAGCACAGATACGCAGTATTTT.

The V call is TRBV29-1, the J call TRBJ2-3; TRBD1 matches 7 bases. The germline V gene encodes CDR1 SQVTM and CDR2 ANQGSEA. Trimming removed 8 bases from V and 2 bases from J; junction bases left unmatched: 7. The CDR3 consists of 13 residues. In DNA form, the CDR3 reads TGCAGCTCCTCGGGACAGTTCACAGATACGCAGTATTTT. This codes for CSSSGQFTDTQYF.

The CDR3, as DNA: TGTGCCAGCAGTATACAGGGTCCCTATGGCTACACCTTC. Translating gives CASSIQGPYGYTF. The rearrangement links TRBV28 to TRBJ1-2; the D gene is possibly TRBD1 (6 bases). The V gene lost 5 bases and the J gene lost 4 bases, with 11 bases spanning the gap. The CDR3 covers 13 residues. From germline, CDR1 is MDHEN and CDR2 SYDVKM.

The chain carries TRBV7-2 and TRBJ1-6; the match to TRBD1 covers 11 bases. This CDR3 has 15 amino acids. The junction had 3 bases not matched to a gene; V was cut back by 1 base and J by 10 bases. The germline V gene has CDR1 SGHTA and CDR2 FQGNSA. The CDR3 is CASSLVGTGGSPLHF. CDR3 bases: TGTGCCAGCAGCTTAGTGGGGACAGGGGGGTCACCCCTCCACTTT.

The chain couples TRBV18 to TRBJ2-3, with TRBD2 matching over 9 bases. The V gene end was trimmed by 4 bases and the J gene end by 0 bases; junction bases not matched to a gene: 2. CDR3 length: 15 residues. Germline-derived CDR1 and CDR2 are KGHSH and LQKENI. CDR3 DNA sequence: TGTGCCAGCTCACTTAGCGGGGGTAGCACAGATACGCAGTATTTT. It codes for CASSLSGGSTDTQYF.

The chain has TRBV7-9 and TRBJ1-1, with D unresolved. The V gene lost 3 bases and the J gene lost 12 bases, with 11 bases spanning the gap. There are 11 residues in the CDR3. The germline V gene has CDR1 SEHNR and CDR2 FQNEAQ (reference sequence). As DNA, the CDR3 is TGTGCCAGCAGCTTGTCGACAATACCTTTCTTT. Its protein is CASSLSTIPFF.

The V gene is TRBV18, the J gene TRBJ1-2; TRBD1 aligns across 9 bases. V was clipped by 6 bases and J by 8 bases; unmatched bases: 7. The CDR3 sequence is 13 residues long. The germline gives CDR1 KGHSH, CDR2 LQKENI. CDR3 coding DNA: TGTGCCAGCTCGATACAGGGGGCGAAGGGCTACACCTTC. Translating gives CASSIQGAKGYTF. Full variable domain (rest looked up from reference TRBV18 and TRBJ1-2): NAGVMQNPRHLVRRRGQEARLRCSPMKGHSHVYWYRQLPEEGLKFMVYLQKENIIDESGMPKERFSAEFPKEGPSILRIQQVVRGDSAAYFCASSIQGAKGYTFGSGTRLTVV.

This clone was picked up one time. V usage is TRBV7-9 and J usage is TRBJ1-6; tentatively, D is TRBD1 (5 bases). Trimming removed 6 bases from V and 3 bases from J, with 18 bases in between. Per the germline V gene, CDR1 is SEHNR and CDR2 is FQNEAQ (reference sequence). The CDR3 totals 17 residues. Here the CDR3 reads CASSRGGRHDYNSPLHF. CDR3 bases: TGTGCCAGCAGTAGGGGAGGCAGGCACGACTATAATTCACCCCTCCACTTT.

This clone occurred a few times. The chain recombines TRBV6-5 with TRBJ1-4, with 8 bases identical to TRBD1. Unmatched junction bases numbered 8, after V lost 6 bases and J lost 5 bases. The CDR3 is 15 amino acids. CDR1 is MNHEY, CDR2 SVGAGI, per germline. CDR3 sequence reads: CASRTPTGENEKLFF. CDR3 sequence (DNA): TGTGCCAGCAGGACCCCGACAGGGGAGAATGAAAAACTGTTTTTT.

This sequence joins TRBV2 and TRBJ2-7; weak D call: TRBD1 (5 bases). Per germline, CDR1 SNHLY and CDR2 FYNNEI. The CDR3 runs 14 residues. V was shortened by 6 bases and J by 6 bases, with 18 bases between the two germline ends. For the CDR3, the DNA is TGTGCCAGCAGCCAACAGGATGCTCGTCGCGAGCAGTACTTC. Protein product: CASSQQDARREQYF.

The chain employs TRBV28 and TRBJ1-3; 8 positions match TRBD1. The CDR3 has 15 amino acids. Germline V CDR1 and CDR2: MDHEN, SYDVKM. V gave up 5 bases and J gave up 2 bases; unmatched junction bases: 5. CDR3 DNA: TGTGCCAGCAGTCCCACGGACAGGGCTGGAAACACCATATATTTT. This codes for CASSPTDRAGNTIYF.

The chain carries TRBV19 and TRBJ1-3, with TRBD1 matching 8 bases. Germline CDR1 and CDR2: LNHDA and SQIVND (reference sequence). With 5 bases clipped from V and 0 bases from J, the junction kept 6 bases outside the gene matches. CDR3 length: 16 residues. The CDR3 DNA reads TGTGCCAGTAGTCCCGGACAGGGCCGCTCTGGAAACACCATATATTTT. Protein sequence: CASSPGQGRSGNTIYF.

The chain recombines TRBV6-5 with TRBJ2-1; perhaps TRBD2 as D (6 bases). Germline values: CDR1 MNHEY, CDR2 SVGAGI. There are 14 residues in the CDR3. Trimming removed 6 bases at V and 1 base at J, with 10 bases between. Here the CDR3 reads CASRRGLSYNEQFF. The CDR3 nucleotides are TGTGCCAGCAGGAGGGGACTTTCCTACAATGAGCAGTTCTTC.